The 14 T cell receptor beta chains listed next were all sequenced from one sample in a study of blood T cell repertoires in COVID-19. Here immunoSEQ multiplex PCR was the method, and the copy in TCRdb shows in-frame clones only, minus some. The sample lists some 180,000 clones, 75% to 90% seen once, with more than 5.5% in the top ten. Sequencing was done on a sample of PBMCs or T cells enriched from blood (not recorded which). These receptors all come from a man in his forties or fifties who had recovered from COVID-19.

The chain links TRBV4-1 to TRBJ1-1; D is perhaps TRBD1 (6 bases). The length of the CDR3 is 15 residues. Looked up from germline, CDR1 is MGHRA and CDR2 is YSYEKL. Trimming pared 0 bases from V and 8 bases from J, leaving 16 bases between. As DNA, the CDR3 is TGCGCCAGCAGCCAAGAGGGACATCTTGCGAGAGAAGCTTTCTTT. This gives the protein CASSQEGHLAREAFF.

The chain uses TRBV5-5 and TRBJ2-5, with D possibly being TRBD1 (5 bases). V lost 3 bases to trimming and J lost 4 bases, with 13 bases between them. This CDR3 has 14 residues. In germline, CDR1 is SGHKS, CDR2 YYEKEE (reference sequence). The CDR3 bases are TGTGCCAGCAGCTACGACAGTTGGGCAGAGACCCAGTACTTC. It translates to CASSYDSWAETQYF.

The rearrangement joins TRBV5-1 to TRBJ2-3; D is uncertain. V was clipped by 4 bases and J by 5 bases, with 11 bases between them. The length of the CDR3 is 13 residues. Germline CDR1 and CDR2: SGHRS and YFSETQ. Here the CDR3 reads CASSPTSEDTQYF. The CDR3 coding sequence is TGCGCCAGCAGCCCAACCAGTGAAGATACGCAGTATTTT.

This CDR3 is CASRSGSGGSGNTIYF. The CDR3 bases are TGTGCCAGCAGGTCGGGTAGTGGAGGGTCTGGAAACACCATATATTTT. The chain has TRBV7-8 and TRBJ1-3; D is unresolved. This CDR3 is 16 amino acids long. Trimming cost V 6 bases and J 1 base, with 16 bases left between them. Germline CDR1 SGHVS, CDR2 FQNEAQ.

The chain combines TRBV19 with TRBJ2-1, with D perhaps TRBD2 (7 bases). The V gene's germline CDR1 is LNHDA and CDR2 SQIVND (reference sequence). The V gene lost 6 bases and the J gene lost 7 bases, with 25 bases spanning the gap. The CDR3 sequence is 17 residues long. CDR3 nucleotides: TGTGCCAGTAGGAAACTGGGGGGGGCTATAGGGGTGAATGAGCAGTTCTTC. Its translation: CASRKLGGAIGVNEQFF. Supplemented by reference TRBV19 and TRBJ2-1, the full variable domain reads DGGITQSPKYLFRKEGQNVTLSCEQNLNHDAMYWYRQDPGQGLRLIYYSQIVNDFQKGDIAEGYSVSREKKESFPLTVTSAQKNPTAFYLCASRKLGGAIGVNEQFFGPGTRLTVL.

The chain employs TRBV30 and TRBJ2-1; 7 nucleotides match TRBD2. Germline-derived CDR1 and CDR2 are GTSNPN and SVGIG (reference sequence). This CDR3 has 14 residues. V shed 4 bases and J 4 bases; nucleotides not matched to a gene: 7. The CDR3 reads CAWKSSGPYNEQFF. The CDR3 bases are TGTGCCTGGAAGTCTAGCGGCCCATACAATGAGCAGTTCTTC. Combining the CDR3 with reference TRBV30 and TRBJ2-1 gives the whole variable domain SQTIHQWPATLVQPVGSPLSLECTVEGTSNPNLYWYRQAAGRGLQLLFYSVGIGQISSEVPQNLSASRPQDRQFILSSKKLLLSDSGFYLCAWKSSGPYNEQFFGPGTRLTVL.

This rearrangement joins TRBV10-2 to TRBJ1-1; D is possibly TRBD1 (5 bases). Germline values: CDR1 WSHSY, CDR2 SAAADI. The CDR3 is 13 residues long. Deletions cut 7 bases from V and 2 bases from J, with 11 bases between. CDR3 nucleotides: TGCGCCAGCAATTCAGGGCTTAACACTGAAGCTTTCTTT. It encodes CASNSGLNTEAFF.

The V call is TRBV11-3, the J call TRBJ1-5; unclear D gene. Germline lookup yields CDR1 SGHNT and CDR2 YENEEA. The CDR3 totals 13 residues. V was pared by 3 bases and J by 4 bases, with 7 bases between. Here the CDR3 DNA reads TGTGCCAGCAGCTTCGGCGGTAATCAGCCCCAGCATTTT. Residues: CASSFGGNQPQHF.

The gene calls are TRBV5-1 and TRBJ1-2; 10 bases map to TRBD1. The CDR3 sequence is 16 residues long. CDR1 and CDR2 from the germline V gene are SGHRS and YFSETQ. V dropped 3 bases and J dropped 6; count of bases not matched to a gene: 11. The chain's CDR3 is CASSSTLDRGHDGYTF. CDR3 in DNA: TGCGCCAGCAGCTCCACTTTAGACAGGGGGCACGATGGCTACACCTTC.

As DNA, the CDR3 is TGTGCCAGCAGCTTAACCCGTCAGGGGACCACTGAAGCTTTCTTT. Translating it yields CASSLTRQGTTEAFF. This rearrangement joins TRBV5-5 to TRBJ1-1; possibly TRBD1 for D (6 bases). V was pared by 2 bases and J by 4 bases, with 15 bases between. The CDR3 is made up of 15 amino acids. Germline V CDR1 and CDR2: SGHKS, YYEKEE (reference sequence).

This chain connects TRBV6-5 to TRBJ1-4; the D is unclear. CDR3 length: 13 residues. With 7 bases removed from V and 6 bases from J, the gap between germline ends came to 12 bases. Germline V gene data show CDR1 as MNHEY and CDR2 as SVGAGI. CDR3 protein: CASKREYDEKLFF. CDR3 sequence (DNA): TGTGCCAGCAAGAGGGAGTACGATGAAAAACTGTTTTTT.

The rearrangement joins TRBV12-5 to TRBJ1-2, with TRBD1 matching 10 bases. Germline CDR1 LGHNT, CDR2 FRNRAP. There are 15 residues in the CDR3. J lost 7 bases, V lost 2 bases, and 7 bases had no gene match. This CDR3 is CASGLSRGTGAGYTF. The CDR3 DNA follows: TGTGCTAGTGGTTTGTCTCGTGGGACAGGGGCTGGCTACACCTTC.

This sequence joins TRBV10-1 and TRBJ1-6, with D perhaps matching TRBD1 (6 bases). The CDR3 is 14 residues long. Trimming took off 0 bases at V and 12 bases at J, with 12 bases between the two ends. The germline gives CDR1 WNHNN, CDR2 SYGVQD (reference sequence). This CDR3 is CASSESSQGRPLHF. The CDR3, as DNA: TGCGCCAGCAGTGAGTCCAGCCAGGGGAGACCCCTCCACTTT.

CDR3 residues: CASSVKDSYGYTF. CDR3 DNA: TGTGCCAGCAGTGTGAAGGACAGCTATGGCTACACCTTC. This rearrangement joins TRBV2 to TRBJ1-2, with a possible D match to TRBD1 (6 bases). V was cut by 4 bases and J by 4 bases, with 10 bases left in between. In germline, CDR1 is SNHLY, CDR2 FYNNEI. The CDR3 extends over 13 amino acids. The variable domain in full, with the rest retrieved from reference TRBV2 and TRBJ1-2, is EPEVTQTPSHQVTQMGQEVILRCVPISNHLYFYWYRQILGQKVEFLVSFYNNEISEKSEIFDDQFSVERPDGSNFTLKIRSTKLEDSAMYFCASSVKDSYGYTFGSGTRLTVV.